The clone carrying this T cell receptor beta chain was recorded a few times. This sample stems from a study of cytomegalovirus exposure and HLA in healthy donors. V was pared by 4 bases and J by 2 bases, with 11 bases between. The CDR3 contains 14 residues. CDR1 and CDR2 from the germline V gene are MGHRA and YSYEKL. The study ran its PCR with 60 Vbeta and 13 Jbeta primers. Some clones are missing from TCRdb's copy, which holds only in-frame ones; the method was immunoSEQ multiplex PCR. The repertoire includes under 130,000 clones, around 79% of them detected once, and 3% to 4% sits in the top ten. The donors gave bone marrow, and they were healthy. Unrecorded immune exposures were likely, despite nominal health at sampling.

Specimen: PBMCs. This chain joins TRBV4-1 and TRBJ2-5; tentatively, D is TRBD1 (5 bases). This receptor was identified in a woman in her thirties or forties in good health and CMV-seronegative. The CDR3 loop is CASSPSTAQETQYF. For the CDR3, the DNA is TGCGCCAGCAGCCCCTCGACAGCTCAAGAGACCCAGTACTTC.